The clone carrying this T cell receptor beta chain was picked up many times. Its antigen is not known. Germline-derived CDR1 and CDR2 are LGHNT and FRNRAP. The V and J ends lost 3 bases and 2 bases respectively, with 16 bases between them. The CDR3 is 16 residues long. TCRdb re-derived calls from the PCR reads in MiXCR, one entry per CDR3 protein. The profile shows 250,000 to 400,000 distinct CDR3 sequences, over 20% of them singletons. These data come from a study of molecular identifiers for immune sequencing clone quantification. Turning to the study itself: Replicate experiments took RNA from approximately 22,000 or 94,000 naive CD8 cells, divided it five ways and sequenced four. General study findings and limits: Barcodes shared by identical TCR molecules could lead to underestimated sizes of highly expanded clones.

The chain combines TRBV12-5 with TRBJ1-2; no firm D call. The receptor was isolated from a human donor in good health. Some libraries in this study had Jurkat cell RNA spiked in. The sequenced sample consisted of naive CD8+ T cells from blood, with Jurkat cell RNA spiked in. Subset of the sample: FACS-sorted CD8+CD4-CCR7+CD45RA+ naive T cells. The CDR3 coding sequence is TGTGCTAGTGGTTTTGGCACCTACCAATTAAACTATGGCTACACCTTC. It yields the protein CASGFGTYQLNYGYTF.